The clone carrying this T cell receptor beta chain showed up just a few times. The data were taken from a study of glioma-infiltrating T cells. The CDR3 consists of 15 residues. From germline, CDR1 is DFQATT and CDR2 SNEGSKA (reference sequence). V shed 1 base and J shed 3 bases, with 15 bases lying between them. TCR alpha and beta CDR3 regions were amplified from RNA using iRepertoire nested multiplex PCR. A single record per CDR3 protein comes from TCRdb applying MiXCR to the multiplex PCR reads. Of about 130,000 distinct CDR3 sequences in the sample, roughly a quarter were seen once. This chain connects TRBV20-1 to TRBJ1-1, with D possibly being TRBD1 (6 bases). Material for sequencing was glioma tissue, nonneoplastic brain tissue, or PBMCs (not recorded which). The TCR sequence derives from a human donor with low-grade glioma or glioblastoma, undergoing nonglioma brain surgery, or in good health (not recorded which). The chain's CDR3 is CSARVGGRGDTEAFF. The CDR3 region has the DNA TGCAGTGCTAGAGTTGGGGGGCGGGGGGACACTGAAGCTTTCTTT.